The 32 T cell receptor beta chains below were found in one sample sequenced in a study of cytomegalovirus exposure and HLA in healthy donors. Both 60 Vbeta primers and 13 Jbeta primers went into the PCR. Generated by immunoSEQ multiplex PCR, the TCRdb table keeps only in-frame clones and is missing some. Here the sample spans around 100,000 clones, less than 80% being singletons. The sequenced material came from PBMCs. These receptors were collected from a young woman in good health and CMV-seronegative.

The chain carries TRBV7-3 and TRBJ2-7, with 11 positions matching TRBD2. Trimming took 5 bases from V and 5 from J; bases not matched to a gene: 8. Looked up from germline, CDR1 is SGHTA and CDR2 is FQGTGA. The CDR3 consists of 15 residues. The CDR3 sequence is CASSPTSGSFHEQYF. The CDR3 DNA follows: TGTGCCAGCAGCCCCACTAGCGGGAGTTTCCACGAGCAGTACTTC.

The chain combines TRBV14 with TRBJ2-5; D is ambiguous. This CDR3 has 15 amino acids. CDR1 and CDR2 (germline): SGHDN, FVKESK. V shed 1 base and J shed 2 bases, with 11 bases lying between them. The CDR3 protein is CASSQGLNSQETQYF. The DNA of the CDR3 is TGTGCCAGCAGCCAAGGATTGAACTCTCAAGAGACCCAGTACTTC. Variable domain in full (rest from reference TRBV14 and TRBJ2-5): EAGVTQFPSHSVIEKGQTVTLRCDPISGHDNLYWYRRVMGKEIKFLLHFVKESKQDESGMPNNRFLAERTGGTYSTLKVQPAELEDSGVYFCASSQGLNSQETQYFGPGTRLLVL.

This clone showed up just a few times. The gene calls are TRBV5-6 and TRBJ2-5; D unresolved. This CDR3 is 14 amino acids long. V was clipped by 4 bases and J by 1 base, with 11 bases between them. Germline CDR1 and CDR2: SGHDT and YYEEEE. Here the CDR3 reads CASSNTLAQETQYF. CDR3 nucleotide sequence: TGTGCCAGCAGCAATACCCTGGCCCAAGAGACCCAGTACTTC. The full variable domain, rest sourced from reference TRBV5-6 and TRBJ2-5, is DAGVTQSPTHLIKTRGQQVTLRCSPKSGHDTVSWYQQALGQGPQFIFQYYEEEERQRGNFPDRFSGHQFPNYSSELNVNALLLGDSALYLCASSNTLAQETQYFGPGTRLLVL.

The J gene is TRBJ1-1, the V gene TRBV5-1, with D uncertain. The V gene's germline CDR1 is SGHRS and CDR2 YFSETQ. Trimming stripped 0 bases from V and 0 bases from J, with 9 bases between. The CDR3 has 15 residues. The CDR3 is CASSLVPDLNTEAFF. DNA for the CDR3: TGCGCCAGCAGCTTGGTTCCAGATTTGAACACTGAAGCTTTCTTT.

This sequence joins TRBV4-1 and TRBJ1-2; a possible D gene is TRBD1 (6 bases). Germline CDR1 is MGHRA and CDR2 is YSYEKL. This CDR3 is built from 14 residues. Trimming removed 4 bases from V and 6 bases from J, with 15 bases in between. CDR3 DNA sequence: TGCGCCAGCAGCCCTAGCGGACAGACAGATGGCTACACCTTC. It yields the protein CASSPSGQTDGYTF.

This sequence joins TRBV25-1 and TRBJ2-7; 9 nucleotides agree with TRBD2. Germline V gives CDR1 MGHDK, CDR2 SYGVNS. Losses at the gene ends were 4 bases for V and 5 bases for J; bases not matched to a gene: 9. The CDR3 consists of 15 residues. This CDR3 is CASSGQREEDNEQYF. CDR3 DNA sequence: TGTGCCAGCAGTGGACAGCGGGAGGAGGATAACGAGCAGTACTTC.

This clone was counted a few times. The chain couples TRBV6-1 to TRBJ2-1; D might be TRBD1 (5 bases). From germline, CDR1 is MNHNS and CDR2 SASEGT. Trimming cost V 2 bases and J 5 bases, with 10 bases left between them. The CDR3 runs to 14 residues. The CDR3 loop is CASSERGRNNEQFF. Here the CDR3 DNA reads TGTGCCAGCAGTGAAAGGGGCAGGAACAATGAGCAGTTCTTC.

The V gene is TRBV5-6, the J gene TRBJ1-6; weak D call: TRBD1 (5 bases). V was pared by 7 bases and J by 9 bases, with 20 bases between. This CDR3 spans 15 amino acids. The germline V gene has CDR1 SGHDT and CDR2 YYEEEE. Here the CDR3 reads CASGPLMGGASPLHF. DNA for the CDR3: TGTGCCAGCGGGCCTCTCATGGGGGGAGCTTCACCCCTCCACTTT.

V usage is TRBV2 and J usage is TRBJ2-5; 8 bases line up with TRBD2. With 4 bases clipped from V and 5 bases from J, the junction kept 9 bases outside the gene matches. CDR1 SNHLY and CDR2 FYNNEI come from the germline V gene. The CDR3 covers 15 residues. The CDR3 here is CASSVVGLASETQYF. The CDR3 nucleotides read TGTGCCAGCAGTGTTGTAGGACTAGCTTCGGAGACCCAGTACTTC.

The rearrangement uses TRBV2 and TRBJ2-1; 9 bases line up with TRBD2. Looked up from germline, CDR1 is SNHLY and CDR2 is FYNNEI. The CDR3 extends over 15 amino acids. Trimming cost V 7 bases and J 1 base; bases outside gene matches: 5. The CDR3, as DNA: TGTGCCAGCACGGCTAGCGGGATGTCCTACAATGAGCAGTTCTTC. Amino acid sequence: CASTASGMSYNEQFF.

This clone was seen a few times. This chain connects TRBV2 to TRBJ1-4; 8 nucleotides align to TRBD1. Trimming removed 8 bases from V and 3 bases from J; junction bases left unmatched: 5. CDR1 is SNHLY, CDR2 FYNNEI, per germline. The length of the CDR3 is 14 residues. CDR3 protein: CASAPGQANEKLFF. The CDR3 nucleotides read TGTGCCAGCGCCCCGGGACAGGCTAATGAAAAACTGTTTTTT.

Many counts were recorded for this clone. This sequence joins TRBV6-6 and TRBJ1-3, with D perhaps TRBD1 (5 bases). Germline values: CDR1 MNHNY, CDR2 SVGAGI (reference sequence). The CDR3 extends over 15 amino acids. The V end lost 8 bases, the J end lost 4 bases, and 18 bases lay between the germline ends. CDR3 residues: CASSFDGAGGNTIYF. CDR3 nucleotide sequence: TGTGCCAGCTCCTTCGACGGGGCGGGGGGAAACACCATATATTTT.

The chain links TRBV9 to TRBJ2-1; D is uncertain. V was cut by 0 bases and J by 7 bases, with 11 bases left in between. The CDR3 consists of 14 residues. Per the germline V gene, CDR1 is SGDLS and CDR2 is YYNGEE. CDR3 DNA: TGTGCCAGCAGCGTAGAGCCCTCGCGTAATGAGCAGTTCTTC. Protein: CASSVEPSRNEQFF. The full variable domain, completed using reference TRBV9 and TRBJ2-1, is DSGVTQTPKHLITATGQRVTLRCSPRSGDLSVYWYQQSLDQGLQFLIQYYNGEERAKGNILERFSAQQFPDLHSELNLSSLELGDSALYFCASSVEPSRNEQFFGPGTRLTVL.

The J gene is TRBJ2-7, the V gene TRBV9; D remains ambiguous. The CDR3 has 14 amino acids. With 2 bases removed from V and 0 bases from J, the gap between germline ends came to 9 bases. In germline, CDR1 is SGDLS, CDR2 YYNGEE. In DNA form, the CDR3 reads TGTGCCAGCAGCGTCCTCGGAGACTCCTACGAGCAGTACTTC. This codes for CASSVLGDSYEQYF. The complete variable domain, with remaining parts taken from reference TRBV9 and TRBJ2-7, reads DSGVTQTPKHLITATGQRVTLRCSPRSGDLSVYWYQQSLDQGLQFLIQYYNGEERAKGNILERFSAQQFPDLHSELNLSSLELGDSALYFCASSVLGDSYEQYFGPGTRLTVT.

This clone occurred a few times. The chain links TRBV5-1 to TRBJ1-4, with D unresolved. CDR3 length equals 12 residues. Germline V gene lookup returns CDR1 SGHRS and CDR2 YFSETQ. Trimming removed 5 bases at V and 7 bases at J, with 9 bases between. CDR3 amino acids: CASRMEGEKLFF. CDR3 DNA sequence: TGCGCCAGCAGAATGGAGGGTGAAAAACTGTTTTTT.

J is TRBJ2-3 and V is TRBV5-6, with D maybe TRBD1 (6 bases). Trimming shortened V by 4 bases and J by 0 bases, and 12 bases separated the two germline ends. The CDR3 sequence is 15 residues long. Germline CDR1 SGHDT, CDR2 YYEEEE. Written as DNA, the CDR3 is TGTGCCAGCAGCCAGTTTAGGGGGAGCACAGATACGCAGTATTTT. Encoded protein: CASSQFRGSTDTQYF.

A few counts support this clone. The chain employs TRBV5-6 and TRBJ2-5; TRBD1 agrees at 10 bases. In germline, CDR1 is SGHDT, CDR2 YYEEEE. This CDR3 region has 15 residues. J lost 5 bases, V lost 4 bases, and 8 bases had no gene match. The CDR3 DNA follows: TGTGCCAGCAGCCAGGGACAGGGGTTACTGGAGACCCAGTACTTC. This encodes CASSQGQGLLETQYF.

The V and J genes are TRBV2 and TRBJ1-2; 7 bases align to TRBD1. The CDR3 has 15 amino acids. Trimming at V came to 10 bases and at J to 0 bases, leaving 11 bases not matched to a gene. From germline, CDR1 is SNHLY and CDR2 FYNNEI. The chain's CDR3 is CATTRDSRANYGYTF. DNA for the CDR3: TGTGCCACCACCCGGGACAGCCGAGCTAACTATGGCTACACCTTC. Together with reference TRBV2 and TRBJ1-2, the CDR3 gives the full variable domain: EPEVTQTPSHQVTQMGQEVILRCVPISNHLYFYWYRQILGQKVEFLVSFYNNEISEKSEIFDDQFSVERPDGSNFTLKIRSTKLEDSAMYFCATTRDSRANYGYTFGSGTRLTVV.

The rearrangement joins TRBV10-3 to TRBJ2-7; possibly TRBD1 for D (6 bases). CDR1 ENHRY and CDR2 SYGVKD come from the germline V gene. The CDR3 is made up of 14 amino acids. Deletions cut 6 bases from V and 2 bases from J, with 14 bases between. This CDR3 is CAISRTDDTYEQYF. The CDR3 DNA follows: TGTGCCATCAGCCGGACAGACGATACCTACGAGCAGTACTTC.

The chain links TRBV18 to TRBJ2-5; 8 positions agree with TRBD2. With V trimmed by 5 bases and J by 5 bases, 10 bases remained unmatched. The V gene's germline CDR1 is KGHSH and CDR2 LQKENI. The CDR3 covers 15 residues. The CDR3 nucleotides are TGTGCCAGCTCAGGCGCGCAGCGGGAGTCGGAGACCCAGTACTTC. Amino acids: CASSGAQRESETQYF.

The CDR3 region is CAWSEGSGETQYF. The DNA for the CDR3 is TGTGCCTGGAGTGAGGGTAGCGGTGAGACCCAGTACTTC. The chain carries TRBV30 and TRBJ2-5, with D possibly being TRBD2 (6 bases). Germline CDR1 and CDR2: GTSNPN and SVGIG (reference sequence). The CDR3 has 13 residues. Trimming left V 1 base short and J 5 bases short, with 11 bases between.

CDR3 nucleotides: TGTGCCAGTAGTATAGGGGCCCCTCCAGCCCTTGAGGGTACGCAGTATTTT. This codes for CASSIGAPPALEGTQYF. The chain recombines TRBV19 with TRBJ2-3, with D tentatively TRBD2 (5 bases). Trimming pared 1 base from V and 8 bases from J, leaving 22 bases between. This CDR3 comprises 17 residues. Germline V gene sequence: CDR1 LNHDA, CDR2 SQIVND (reference sequence).

This clone was seen a few times. The chain couples TRBV5-6 to TRBJ2-5, with 7 nucleotides matching TRBD1. Per the germline V gene, CDR1 is SGHDT and CDR2 is YYEEEE. V dropped 0 bases and J dropped 2; count of bases not matched to a gene: 4. This CDR3 is 15 amino acids long. The DNA for the CDR3 is TGTGCCAGCAGCTTGGACAGGGGCTGGCAAGAGACCCAGTACTTC. Protein sequence: CASSLDRGWQETQYF.

The chain carries TRBV9 and TRBJ1-2, with 7 bases lining up with TRBD1. The V gene end was trimmed by 0 bases and the J gene end by 7 bases; junction bases not matched to a gene: 9. The V gene's germline CDR1 is SGDLS and CDR2 YYNGEE. This CDR3 has 15 amino acids. The CDR3 is CASSVDPTGELGYTF. In DNA, the CDR3 is TGTGCCAGCAGCGTAGATCCTACAGGGGAACTTGGCTACACCTTC.

The chain combines TRBV15 with TRBJ1-1; D is ambiguous. This CDR3 spans 14 amino acids. The germline V gene encodes CDR1 LNHNV and CDR2 YYDKDF (reference sequence). Trimming shortened V by 0 bases and J by 6 bases, and 11 bases separated the two germline ends. The CDR3 DNA reads as TGTGCCACCAGCAGAGATTTAAGTAGCCCTGAAGCTTTCTTT. Residues: CATSRDLSSPEAFF.

This clone has a single count. This chain joins TRBV19 and TRBJ1-5, with a weak D call TRBD1 (6 bases). V dropped 6 bases and J dropped 2 bases, with 14 bases sitting between them. Germline CDR1 reads LNHDA; CDR2 reads SQIVND (reference sequence). The CDR3 contains 15 residues. Here the CDR3 DNA reads TGTGCCAGTAGCCCAACAGGGCCACGCAATCAGCCCCAGCATTTT. Protein sequence: CASSPTGPRNQPQHF.

V gene TRBV10-3 combines with J gene TRBJ1-5; maybe TRBD1 (6 bases). CDR1 and CDR2 from the germline V gene are ENHRY and SYGVKD. The V end was cut by 3 bases, the J end by 0 bases, with 9 bases between. This CDR3 spans 15 amino acids. The CDR3 DNA follows: TGTGCCATCAGTGAATCAGGGGATAGCAATCAGCCCCAGCATTTT. This translates into CAISESGDSNQPQHF.

V and J are TRBV28 and TRBJ2-7; 9 positions agree with TRBD2. This CDR3 spans 14 amino acids. Trimming took 7 bases from V and 3 from J; bases not matched to a gene: 7. Germline V gives CDR1 MDHEN, CDR2 SYDVKM. CDR3 DNA: TGTGCCAGCACCCTCGGGACTAGCAGCTACGAGCAGTACTTC. This codes for CASTLGTSSYEQYF.

In its sample, this clone was seen a few times. V gene TRBV7-6 combines with J gene TRBJ1-1, with TRBD1 as a possible D gene (6 bases). The length of the CDR3 is 14 residues. The V gene's germline CDR1 is SGHVS and CDR2 FNYEAQ. V lost 5 bases and J 5 bases, leaving 15 bases between the germline ends. CDR3 in amino acids: CASSALRGRTEAFF. As DNA, the CDR3 is TGTGCCAGCAGCGCCCTCAGGGGACGGACTGAAGCTTTCTTT.

The chain employs TRBV2 and TRBJ2-3; D possibly corresponds to TRBD2 (6 bases). CDR1 is SNHLY and CDR2 is FYNNEI in the germline V gene. The V end was cut by 5 bases, the J end by 0 bases, with 18 bases between. The CDR3 runs 17 residues. CDR3 protein: CASSNPGLRGSTDTQYF. In DNA, the CDR3 is TGTGCCAGCAGTAACCCGGGACTCCGAGGGAGCACAGATACGCAGTATTTT.

Turning to this clone: Other DNA sequences from this sample encode an identical CDR3 as well. The chain couples TRBV7-2 to TRBJ2-2; D may be TRBD1 (6 bases). Germline CDR1 SGHTA, CDR2 FQGNSA. V was cut by 3 bases and J by 5 bases, with 13 bases left in between. This CDR3 region has 15 residues. As DNA, the CDR3 is TGTGCCAGCAGCTTGACCGGGACATTGACCGGGGAGCTGTTTTTT. Its translation: CASSLTGTLTGELFF. The complete variable domain, with remaining parts taken from reference TRBV7-2 and TRBJ2-2, reads GAGVSQSPSNKVTEKGKDVELRCDPISGHTALYWYRQSLGQGLEFLIYFQGNSAPDKSGLPSDRFSAERTGGSVSTLTIQRTQQEDSAVYLCASSLTGTLTGELFFGEGSRLTVL.

The chain has TRBV5-6 and TRBJ2-1; 12 nucleotides align to TRBD2. CDR1 is SGHDT and CDR2 is YYEEEE in the germline V gene. The CDR3 spans 15 residues. The trim removed 3 bases at V and 7 bases at J, leaving 5 bases unmatched. The CDR3 loop is CASSSQTSGSNEQFF. Written as DNA, the CDR3 is TGTGCCAGCAGCTCACAGACTAGCGGGAGTAATGAGCAGTTCTTC.